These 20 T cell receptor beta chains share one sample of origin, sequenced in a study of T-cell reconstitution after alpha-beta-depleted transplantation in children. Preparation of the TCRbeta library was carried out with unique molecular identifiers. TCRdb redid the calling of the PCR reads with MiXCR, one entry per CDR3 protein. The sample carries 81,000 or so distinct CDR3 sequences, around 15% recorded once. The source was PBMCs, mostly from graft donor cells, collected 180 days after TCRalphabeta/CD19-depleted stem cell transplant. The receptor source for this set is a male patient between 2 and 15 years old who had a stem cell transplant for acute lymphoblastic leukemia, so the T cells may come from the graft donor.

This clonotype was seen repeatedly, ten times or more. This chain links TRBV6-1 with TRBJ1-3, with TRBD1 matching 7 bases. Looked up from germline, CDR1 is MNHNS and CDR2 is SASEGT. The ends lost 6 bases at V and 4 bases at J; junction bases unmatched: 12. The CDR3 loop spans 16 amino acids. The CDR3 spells CASRRNTGTAGNTIYF. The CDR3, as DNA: TGTGCCAGCAGACGGAATACCGGGACAGCAGGAAACACCATATATTTT.

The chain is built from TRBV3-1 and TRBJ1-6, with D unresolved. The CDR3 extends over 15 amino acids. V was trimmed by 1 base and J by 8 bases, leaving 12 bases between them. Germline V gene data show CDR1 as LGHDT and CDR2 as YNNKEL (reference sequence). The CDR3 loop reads CASSQGTGLDSPLHF. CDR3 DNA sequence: TGTGCCAGCAGCCAAGGGACTGGACTAGATTCACCCCTCCACTTT.

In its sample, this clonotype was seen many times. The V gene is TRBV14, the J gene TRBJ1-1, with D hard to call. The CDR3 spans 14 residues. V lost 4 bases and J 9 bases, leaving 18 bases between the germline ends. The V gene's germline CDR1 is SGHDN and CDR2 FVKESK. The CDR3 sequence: CASSLKMETRKAFF. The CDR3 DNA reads TGTGCCAGCAGCCTAAAGATGGAGACACGAAAAGCTTTCTTT.

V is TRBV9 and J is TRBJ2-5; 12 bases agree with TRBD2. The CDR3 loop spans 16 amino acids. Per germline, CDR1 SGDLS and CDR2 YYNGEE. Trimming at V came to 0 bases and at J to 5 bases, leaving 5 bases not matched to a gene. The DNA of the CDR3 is TGTGCCAGCAGCGTAGGCCGGACTAGCGGGGTTGAGACCCAGTACTTC. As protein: CASSVGRTSGVETQYF. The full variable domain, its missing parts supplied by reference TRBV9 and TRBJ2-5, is DSGVTQTPKHLITATGQRVTLRCSPRSGDLSVYWYQQSLDQGLQFLIQYYNGEERAKGNILERFSAQQFPDLHSELNLSSLELGDSALYFCASSVGRTSGVETQYFGPGTRLLVL.

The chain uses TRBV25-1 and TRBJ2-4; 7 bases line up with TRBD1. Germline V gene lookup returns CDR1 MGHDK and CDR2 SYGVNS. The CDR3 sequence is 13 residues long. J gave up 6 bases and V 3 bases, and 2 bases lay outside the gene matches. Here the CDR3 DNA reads TGTGCCAGCAGTGAGGGACAGATAAACATTCAGTACTTC. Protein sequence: CASSEGQINIQYF.

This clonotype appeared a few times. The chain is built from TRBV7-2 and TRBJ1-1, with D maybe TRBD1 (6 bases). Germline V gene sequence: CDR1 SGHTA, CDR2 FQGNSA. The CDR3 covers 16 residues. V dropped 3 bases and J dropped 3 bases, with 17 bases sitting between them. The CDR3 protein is CASSLGSGGGYTEAFF. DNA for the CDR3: TGTGCCAGCAGCTTGGGGTCCGGGGGCGGGTACACTGAAGCTTTCTTT. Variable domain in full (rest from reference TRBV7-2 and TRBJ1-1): GAGVSQSPSNKVTEKGKDVELRCDPISGHTALYWYRQSLGQGLEFLIYFQGNSAPDKSGLPSDRFSAERTGGSVSTLTIQRTQQEDSAVYLCASSLGSGGGYTEAFFGQGTRLTVV.

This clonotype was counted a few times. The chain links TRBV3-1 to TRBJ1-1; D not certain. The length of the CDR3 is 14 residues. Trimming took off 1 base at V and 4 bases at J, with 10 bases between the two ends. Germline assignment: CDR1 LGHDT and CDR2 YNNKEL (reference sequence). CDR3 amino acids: CASSQALLSTEAFF. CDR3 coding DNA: TGTGCCAGCAGCCAAGCTCTGTTGTCCACTGAAGCTTTCTTT. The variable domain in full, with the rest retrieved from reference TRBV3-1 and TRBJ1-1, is DTAVSQTPKYLVTQMGNDKSIKCEQNLGHDTMYWYKQDSKKFLKIMFSYNNKELIINETVPNRFSPKSPDKAHLNLHINSLELGDSAVYFCASSQALLSTEAFFGQGTRLTVV.

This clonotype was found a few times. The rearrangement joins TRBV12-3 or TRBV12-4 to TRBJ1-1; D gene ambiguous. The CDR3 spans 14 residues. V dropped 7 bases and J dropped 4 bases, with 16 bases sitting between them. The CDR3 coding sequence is TGTGCCAGCACCCAAGGGCGGGGTTCCACTGAAGCTTTCTTT. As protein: CASTQGRGSTEAFF.

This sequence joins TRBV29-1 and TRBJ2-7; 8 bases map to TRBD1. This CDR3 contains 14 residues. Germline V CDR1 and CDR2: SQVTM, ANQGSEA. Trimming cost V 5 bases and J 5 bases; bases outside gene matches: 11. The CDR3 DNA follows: TGCAGCGTTCTTTCCAGGACAGGGTGGAACGAGCAGTACTTC. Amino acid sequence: CSVLSRTGWNEQYF.

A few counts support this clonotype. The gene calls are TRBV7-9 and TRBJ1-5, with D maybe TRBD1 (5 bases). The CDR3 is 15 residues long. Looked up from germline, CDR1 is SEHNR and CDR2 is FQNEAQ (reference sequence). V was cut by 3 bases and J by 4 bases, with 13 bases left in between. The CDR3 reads CASSLGGVGNQPQHF. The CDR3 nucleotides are TGTGCCAGCAGCTTGGGGGGAGTGGGGAATCAGCCCCAGCATTTT.

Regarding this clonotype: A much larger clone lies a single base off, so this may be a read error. This chain's CDR3 is CASSLVGDYDQYF. DNA of the CDR3: TGTGCCAGCAGTTTAGTGGGAGACTACGATCAGTACTTC. The chain is built from TRBV27 and TRBJ2-7; tentative D call: TRBD2 (5 bases). The CDR3 contains 13 residues. Germline-derived CDR1 and CDR2 are MNHEY and SMNVEV (reference sequence).

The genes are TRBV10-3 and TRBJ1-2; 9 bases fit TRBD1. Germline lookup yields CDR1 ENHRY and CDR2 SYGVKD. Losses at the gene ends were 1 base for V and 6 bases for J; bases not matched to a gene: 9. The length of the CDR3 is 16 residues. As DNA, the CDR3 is TGTGCCATCAGTGAGTACCCAGGACAGGGGACGAATGGCTACACCTTC. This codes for CAISEYPGQGTNGYTF.

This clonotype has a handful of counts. The CDR3 sequence: CASGSPDGEPGELFF. The CDR3 DNA reads as TGTGCCAGCGGTTCACCGGACGGTGAACCCGGGGAGCTGTTTTTT. The chain uses TRBV7-9 and TRBJ2-2; no clear D gene. The V end was cut by 8 bases, the J end by 6 bases, with 19 bases between. Germline-derived CDR1 and CDR2 are SEHNR and FQNEAQ (reference sequence). This CDR3 region has 15 residues.

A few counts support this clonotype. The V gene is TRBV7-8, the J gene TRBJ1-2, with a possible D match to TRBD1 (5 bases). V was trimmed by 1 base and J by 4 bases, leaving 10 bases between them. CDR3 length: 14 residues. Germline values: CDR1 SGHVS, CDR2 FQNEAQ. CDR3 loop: CASSLGDSGYGYTF. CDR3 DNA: TGTGCCAGCAGCTTAGGCGACAGTGGCTATGGCTACACCTTC.

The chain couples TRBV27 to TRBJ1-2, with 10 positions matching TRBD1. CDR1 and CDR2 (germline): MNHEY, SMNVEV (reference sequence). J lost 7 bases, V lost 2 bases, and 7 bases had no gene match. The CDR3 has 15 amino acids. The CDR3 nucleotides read TGTGCCAGCAGTTTACCCGGGACAGGGGTCTCTGGCTACACCTTC. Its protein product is CASSLPGTGVSGYTF.

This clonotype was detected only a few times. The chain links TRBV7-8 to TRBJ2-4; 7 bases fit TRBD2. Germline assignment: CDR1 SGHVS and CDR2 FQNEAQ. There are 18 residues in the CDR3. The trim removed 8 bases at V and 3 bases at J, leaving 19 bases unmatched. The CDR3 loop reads CASSSERVPPGGKNIQYF. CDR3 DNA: TGTGCCAGCTCGTCTGAGAGGGTCCCGCCGGGGGGCAAAAACATTCAGTACTTC. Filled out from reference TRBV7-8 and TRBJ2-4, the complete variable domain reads GAGVSQSPRYKVAKRGQDVALRCDPISGHVSLFWYQQALGQGPEFLTYFQNEAQLDKSGLPSDRFFAERPEGSVSTLKIQRTQQEDSAVYLCASSSERVPPGGKNIQYFGAGTRLSVL.

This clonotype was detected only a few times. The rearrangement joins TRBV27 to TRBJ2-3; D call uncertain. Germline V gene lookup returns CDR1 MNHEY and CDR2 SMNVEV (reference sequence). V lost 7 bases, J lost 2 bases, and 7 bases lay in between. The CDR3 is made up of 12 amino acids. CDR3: CASNESTDTQYF. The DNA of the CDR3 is TGTGCCAGCAACGAATCCACAGATACGCAGTATTTT.

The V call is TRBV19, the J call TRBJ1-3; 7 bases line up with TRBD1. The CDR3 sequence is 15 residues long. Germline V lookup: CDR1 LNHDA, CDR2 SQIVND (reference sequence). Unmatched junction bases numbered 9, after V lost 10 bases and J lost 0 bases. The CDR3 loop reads CATTDRDSSGNTIYF. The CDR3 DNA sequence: TGTGCCACCACGGACCGGGACAGCTCTGGAAACACCATATATTTT.

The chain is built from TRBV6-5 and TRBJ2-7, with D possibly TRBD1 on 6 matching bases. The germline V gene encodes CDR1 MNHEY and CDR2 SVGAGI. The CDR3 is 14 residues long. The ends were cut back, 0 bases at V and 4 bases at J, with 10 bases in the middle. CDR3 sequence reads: CASSYSSGTYEQYF. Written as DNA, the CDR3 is TGTGCCAGCAGTTACTCGTCCGGGACATACGAGCAGTACTTC.

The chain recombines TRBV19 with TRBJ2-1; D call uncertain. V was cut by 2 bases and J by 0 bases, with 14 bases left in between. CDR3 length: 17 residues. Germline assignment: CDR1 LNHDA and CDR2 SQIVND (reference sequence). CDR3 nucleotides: TGTGCCAGTAGTATAAAGGATCTTAGTGTCTCCTACAATGAGCAGTTCTTC. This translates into CASSIKDLSVSYNEQFF. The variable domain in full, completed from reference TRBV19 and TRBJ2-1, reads DGGITQSPKYLFRKEGQNVTLSCEQNLNHDAMYWYRQDPGQGLRLIYYSQIVNDFQKGDIAEGYSVSREKKESFPLTVTSAQKNPTAFYLCASSIKDLSVSYNEQFFGPGTRLTVL.